Following are 9 T cell receptor beta chains from one sample sequenced in a study of shared clonotypes between healthy human individuals. The table came from immunoSEQ multiplex PCR; TCRdb's copy has only in-frame clones and leaves some out. The table records some 1.5 million clones, around 98% of them present only once. The sequenced material came from naive CD4+ T cells sorted from blood. As for subset: CD45RA+ positively selected. The receptors were gathered from a man aged 25-45 years in good health.

Only one count was recorded for this clone. V is TRBV7-2 and J is TRBJ2-2; 7 nucleotides match TRBD2. The CDR3 has 17 amino acids. J was trimmed by 9 bases and V by 4 bases; bases with no gene match: 17. The germline CDR1 and CDR2 sequences are SGHTA and FQGNSA. The CDR3 DNA follows: TGTGCCAGCAGCTCCGATAAGGCGGGAGTTCGTTTCCGGGAGCTGTTTTTT. Translated, it gives CASSSDKAGVRFRELFF. Using reference TRBV7-2 and TRBJ2-2 for the parts outside the CDR3, the full variable domain is GAGVSQSPSNKVTEKGKDVELRCDPISGHTALYWYRQSLGQGLEFLIYFQGNSAPDKSGLPSDRFSAERTGGSVSTLTIQRTQQEDSAVYLCASSSDKAGVRFRELFFGEGSRLTVL.

The rearrangement joins TRBV10-2 to TRBJ2-7; D gene ambiguous. CDR1 is WSHSY, CDR2 SAAADI, per germline. Trimming cost V 2 bases and J 5 bases, with 10 bases left between them. CDR3 length: 13 amino acids. The CDR3 DNA sequence: TGCGCCAGCAGTGAGGGATGGTCAGACGAGCAGTACTTC. It codes for CASSEGWSDEQYF.

CDR3 nucleotide sequence: TGTGCCACCAGCACCGGACAGGTAACGACCCAGTACTTC. Protein sequence: CATSTGQVTTQYF. This chain joins TRBV15 and TRBJ2-5; 7 nucleotides align to TRBD1. The length of the CDR3 is 13 residues. Trimming removed 4 bases from V and 7 bases from J; junction bases left unmatched: 6. From germline, CDR1 is LNHNV and CDR2 YYDKDF (reference sequence).

V is TRBV9 and J is TRBJ2-7; D may be TRBD1 (6 bases). Trimming cost V 4 bases and J 4 bases, with 15 bases left between them. The V gene's germline CDR1 is SGDLS and CDR2 YYNGEE. CDR3 length: 14 residues. The CDR3 nucleotides are TGTGCCAGCAGCCCCCACATGGACAGATACGAGCAGTACTTC. Amino acids: CASSPHMDRYEQYF.

The chain employs TRBV9 and TRBJ2-3; 13 bases are shared with TRBD2. Germline CDR1 and CDR2: SGDLS and YYNGEE. Unmatched junction bases numbered 6, after V lost 3 bases and J lost 5 bases. The CDR3 has 16 amino acids. CDR3 residues: CASSARTSGSGDTQYF. The CDR3, as DNA: TGTGCCAGCAGCGCGCGGACTAGCGGGAGTGGAGATACGCAGTATTTT.

About this clone itself: Additional DNA sequences in this sample encode the identical CDR3. This chain uses TRBV5-1 with TRBJ2-5, with TRBD1 identical over 9 bases. Germline V gene sequence: CDR1 SGHRS, CDR2 YFSETQ. V gave up 3 bases and J gave up 1 base; unmatched junction bases: 4. CDR3 length: 15 residues. The CDR3, as DNA: TGCGCCAGCAGCTCCGGGGACAGGGCCCAAGAGACCCAGTACTTC. It yields the protein CASSSGDRAQETQYF. Using reference TRBV5-1 and TRBJ2-5 for the parts outside the CDR3, the full variable domain is KAGVTQTPRYLIKTRGQQVTLSCSPISGHRSVSWYQQTPGQGLQFLFEYFSETQRNKGNFPGRFSGRQFSNSRSEMNVSTLELGDSALYLCASSSGDRAQETQYFGPGTRLLVL.

This chain joins TRBV11-2 and TRBJ2-2, with D possibly being TRBD2 (6 bases). The length of the CDR3 is 15 residues. The germline V and J ends were trimmed by 5 bases and 2 bases, with 12 bases remaining between them. Germline CDR1 is SGHAT and CDR2 is FQNNGV. CDR3 sequence reads: CASSPGVGNTGELFF. In nucleotides, the CDR3 is TGTGCCAGCAGCCCGGGAGTAGGTAACACCGGGGAGCTGTTTTTT.

This chain uses TRBV5-4 with TRBJ1-1, with 7 nucleotides matching TRBD1. The germline V gene has CDR1 SGHNT and CDR2 YYREEE (reference sequence). The CDR3 runs to 15 residues. V gave up 4 bases and J gave up 7 bases; unmatched junction bases: 13. The CDR3 sequence: CASSTSDRAKYEAFF. The CDR3 coding sequence is TGTGCCAGCAGCACATCCGACAGGGCGAAGTATGAAGCTTTCTTT.

About this clone itself: The junction does not match germline at one end; this may be a read error. The V gene is TRBV5-1, the J gene TRBJ2-7, with D unresolved. The CDR3 covers 13 residues. Germline values: CDR1 SGHRS, CDR2 YFSETQ. The CDR3 is CASSSSYSNEQYF. The CDR3 DNA reads as TGCGCCAGCAGCTCATCTTACTCCAACGAGCAGTACTTC.